This T cell receptor beta chain was recorded in a study of CD4 T cells in relation to SARS-CoV-2 and coronaviruses. Here immunoSEQ multiplex PCR was the method, and the copy in TCRdb shows in-frame clones only, minus some. The data show tens of thousands of clones, with 86% seen just once and under 1.5% held by the top ten. Before the COVID-19 pandemic, during about 2010-2019, CD4+ T cells were taken from unexposed donors. V lost 4 bases and J 0 bases, leaving 14 bases between the germline ends. Germline V gives CDR1 MNHEY, CDR2 SVGEGT. The CDR3 sequence is 16 residues long. This clonotype was obtained from a human donor in good health. Sequencing input: memory CD4+ T cells from PBMCs. The rearrangement joins TRBV6-2 or TRBV6-3 to TRBJ2-3; no definite D call. The CDR3, as DNA: TGTGCCAGCAGTTCTACTGGGATTCCTAGCACAGATACGCAGTATTTT. Protein product: CASSSTGIPSTDTQYF.